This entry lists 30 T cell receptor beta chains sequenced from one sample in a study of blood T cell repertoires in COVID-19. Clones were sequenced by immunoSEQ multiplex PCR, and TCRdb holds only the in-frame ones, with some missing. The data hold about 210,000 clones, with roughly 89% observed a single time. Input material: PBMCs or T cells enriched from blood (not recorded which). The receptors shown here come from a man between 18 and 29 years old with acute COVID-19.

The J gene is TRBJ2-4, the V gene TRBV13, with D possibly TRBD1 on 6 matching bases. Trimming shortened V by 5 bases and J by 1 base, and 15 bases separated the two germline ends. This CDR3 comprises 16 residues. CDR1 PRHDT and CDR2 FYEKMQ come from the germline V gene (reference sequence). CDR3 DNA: TGTGCCAGCAGCCCACCAGGGGATGGGGCCAAAAACATTCAGTACTTC. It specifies CASSPPGDGAKNIQYF.

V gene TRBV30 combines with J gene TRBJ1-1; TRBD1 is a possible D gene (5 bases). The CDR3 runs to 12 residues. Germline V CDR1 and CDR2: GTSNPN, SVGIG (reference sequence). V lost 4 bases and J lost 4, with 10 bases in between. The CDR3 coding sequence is TGTGCCTGGAACTACGGGGGCACTGAAGCTTTCTTT. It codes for CAWNYGGTEAFF.

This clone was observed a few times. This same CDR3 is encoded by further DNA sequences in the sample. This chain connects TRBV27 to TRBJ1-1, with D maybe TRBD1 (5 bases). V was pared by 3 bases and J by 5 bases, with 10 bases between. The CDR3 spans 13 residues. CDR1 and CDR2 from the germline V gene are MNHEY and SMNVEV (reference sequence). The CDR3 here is CASSLNGGTEAFF. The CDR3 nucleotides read TGTGCCAGCAGTTTGAACGGGGGGACTGAAGCTTTCTTT.

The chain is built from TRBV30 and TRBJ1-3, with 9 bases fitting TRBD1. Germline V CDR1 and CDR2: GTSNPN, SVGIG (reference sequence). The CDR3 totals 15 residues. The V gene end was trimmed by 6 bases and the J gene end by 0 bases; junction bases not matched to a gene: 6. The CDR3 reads CACSGQGISGNTIYF. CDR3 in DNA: TGTGCCTGCTCAGGACAGGGGATCTCTGGAAACACCATATATTTT.

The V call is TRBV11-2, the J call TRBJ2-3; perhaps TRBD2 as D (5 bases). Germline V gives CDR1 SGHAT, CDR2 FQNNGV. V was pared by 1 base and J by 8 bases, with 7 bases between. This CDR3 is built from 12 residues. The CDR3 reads CASSLGEGTQYF. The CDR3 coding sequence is TGTGCCAGCAGCTTAGGAGAGGGTACGCAGTATTTT.

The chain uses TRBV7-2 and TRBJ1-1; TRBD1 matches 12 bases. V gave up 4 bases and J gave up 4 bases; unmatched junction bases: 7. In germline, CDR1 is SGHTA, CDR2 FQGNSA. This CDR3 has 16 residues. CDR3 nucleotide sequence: TGTGCCAGCAGCTCCTTGGGACAGGGGGCGGGCACTGAAGCTTTCTTT. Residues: CASSSLGQGAGTEAFF.

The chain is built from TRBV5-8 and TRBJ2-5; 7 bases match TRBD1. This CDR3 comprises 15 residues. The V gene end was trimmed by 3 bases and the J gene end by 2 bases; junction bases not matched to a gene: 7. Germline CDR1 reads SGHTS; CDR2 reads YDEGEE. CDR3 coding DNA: TGTGCCAGCAGCTGGGCCGGGACAGCACAAGAGACCCAGTACTTC. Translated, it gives CASSWAGTAQETQYF.

Here the CDR3 DNA reads TGTGCCAGCAGTTCCGGGTCCAACTCCTACGAGCAGTACTTC. It yields the protein CASSSGSNSYEQYF. J is TRBJ2-7 and V is TRBV27; D is unclear. Germline V gives CDR1 MNHEY, CDR2 SMNVEV (reference sequence). The V and J ends lost 4 bases and 0 bases respectively, with 10 bases between them. This CDR3 is 14 amino acids long.

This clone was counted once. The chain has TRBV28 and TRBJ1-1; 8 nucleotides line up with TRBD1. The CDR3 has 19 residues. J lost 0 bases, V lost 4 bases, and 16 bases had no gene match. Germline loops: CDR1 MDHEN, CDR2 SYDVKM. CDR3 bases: TGTGCCAGCAGTTGGACAGGGATGAGACAACGCCGATTGAACACTGAAGCTTTCTTT. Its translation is CASSWTGMRQRRLNTEAFF.

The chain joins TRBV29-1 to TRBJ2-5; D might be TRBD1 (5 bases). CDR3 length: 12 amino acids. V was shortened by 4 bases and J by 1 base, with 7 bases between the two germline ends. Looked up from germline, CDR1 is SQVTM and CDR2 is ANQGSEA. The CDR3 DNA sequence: TGCAGCGTTGCAGGGATCCAAGAGACCCAGTACTTC. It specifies CSVAGIQETQYF. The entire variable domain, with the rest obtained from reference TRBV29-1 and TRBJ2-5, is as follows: SAVISQKPSRDICQRGTSLTIQCQVDSQVTMMFWYRQQPGQSLTLIATANQGSEATYESGFVIDKFPISRPNLTFSTLTVSNMSPEDSSIYLCSVAGIQETQYFGPGTRLLVL.

The CDR3 DNA reads as TGCGCCAGCAGCTTGGTACAGGGGGCTAACACTGAAGCTTTCTTT. Translating it yields CASSLVQGANTEAFF. This chain connects TRBV5-1 to TRBJ1-1; TRBD1 aligns across 9 bases. Trimming at V came to 0 bases and at J to 2 bases, leaving 2 bases not matched to a gene. The length of the CDR3 is 15 residues. Per germline, CDR1 SGHRS and CDR2 YFSETQ.

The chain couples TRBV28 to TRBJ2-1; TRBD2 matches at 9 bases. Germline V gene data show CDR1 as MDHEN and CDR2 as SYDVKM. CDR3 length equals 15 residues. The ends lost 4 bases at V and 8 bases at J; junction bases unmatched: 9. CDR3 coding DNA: TGTGCCAGCAGTTCCGGGACTAGCAGGGGGGATGAGCAGTTCTTC. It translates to CASSSGTSRGDEQFF.

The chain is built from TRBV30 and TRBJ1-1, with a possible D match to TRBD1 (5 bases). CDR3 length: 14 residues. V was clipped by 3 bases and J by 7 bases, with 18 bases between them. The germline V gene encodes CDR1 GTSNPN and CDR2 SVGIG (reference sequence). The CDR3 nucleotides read TGTGCCTGGAGAGTCGACAGTACCGCCGTTGAAGCTTTCTTT. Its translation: CAWRVDSTAVEAFF.

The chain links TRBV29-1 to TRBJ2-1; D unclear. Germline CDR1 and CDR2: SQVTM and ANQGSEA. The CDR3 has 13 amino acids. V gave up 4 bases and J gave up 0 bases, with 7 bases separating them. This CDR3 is CSVAEISYNEQFF. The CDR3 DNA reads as TGCAGCGTTGCGGAGATCTCCTACAATGAGCAGTTCTTC.

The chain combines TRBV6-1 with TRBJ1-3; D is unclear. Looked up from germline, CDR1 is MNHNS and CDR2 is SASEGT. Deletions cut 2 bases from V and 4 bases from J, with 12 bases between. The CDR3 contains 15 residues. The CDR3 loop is CASSEPVSWGNTIYF. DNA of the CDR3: TGTGCCAGCAGTGAACCGGTCTCGTGGGGAAACACCATATATTTT.

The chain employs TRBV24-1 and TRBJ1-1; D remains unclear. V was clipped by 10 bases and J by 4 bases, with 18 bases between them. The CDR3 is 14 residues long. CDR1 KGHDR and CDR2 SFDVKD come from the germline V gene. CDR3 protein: CATPAYQVLTEAFF. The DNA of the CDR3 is TGTGCCACACCCGCCTATCAGGTCCTCACTGAAGCTTTCTTT.

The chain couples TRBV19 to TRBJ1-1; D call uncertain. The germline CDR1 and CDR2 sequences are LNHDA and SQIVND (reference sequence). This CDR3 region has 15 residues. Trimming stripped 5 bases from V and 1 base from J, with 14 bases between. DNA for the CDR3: TGTGCCAGTAGTTTGCCAGGTTTCGCGAACACTGAAGCTTTCTTT. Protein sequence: CASSLPGFANTEAFF.

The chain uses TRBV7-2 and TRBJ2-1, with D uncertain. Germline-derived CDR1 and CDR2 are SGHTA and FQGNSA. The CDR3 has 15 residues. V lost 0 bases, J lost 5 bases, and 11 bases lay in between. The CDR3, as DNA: TGTGCCAGCAGCTTAGCGCTAATCCGAGACAATGAGCAGTTCTTC. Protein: CASSLALIRDNEQFF.

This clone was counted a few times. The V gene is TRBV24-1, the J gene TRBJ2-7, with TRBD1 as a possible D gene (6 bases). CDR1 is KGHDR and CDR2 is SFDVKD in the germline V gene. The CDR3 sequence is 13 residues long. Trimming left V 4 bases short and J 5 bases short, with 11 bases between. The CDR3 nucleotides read TGTGCCACCAGTGAACAACAGGGCGACGAGCAGTACTTC. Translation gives CATSEQQGDEQYF.

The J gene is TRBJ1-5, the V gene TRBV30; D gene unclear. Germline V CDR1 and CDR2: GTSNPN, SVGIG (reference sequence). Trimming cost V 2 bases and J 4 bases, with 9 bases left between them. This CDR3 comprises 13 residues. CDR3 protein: CAWSLQENQPQHF. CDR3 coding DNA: TGTGCCTGGAGTCTCCAGGAAAATCAGCCCCAGCATTTT.

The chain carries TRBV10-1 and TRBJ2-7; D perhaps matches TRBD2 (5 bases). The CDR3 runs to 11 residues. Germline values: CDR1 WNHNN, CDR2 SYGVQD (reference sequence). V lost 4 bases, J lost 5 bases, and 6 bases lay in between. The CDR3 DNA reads TGCGCCAGCAGTGCCGGGGACGAGCAGTACTTC. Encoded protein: CASSAGDEQYF.

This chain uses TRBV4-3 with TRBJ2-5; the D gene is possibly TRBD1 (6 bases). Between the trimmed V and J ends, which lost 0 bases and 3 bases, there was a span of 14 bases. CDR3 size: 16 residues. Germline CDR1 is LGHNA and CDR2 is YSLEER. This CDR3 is CASSQDVRGLEETQYF. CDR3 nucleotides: TGCGCCAGCAGCCAAGATGTCAGGGGATTAGAAGAGACCCAGTACTTC.

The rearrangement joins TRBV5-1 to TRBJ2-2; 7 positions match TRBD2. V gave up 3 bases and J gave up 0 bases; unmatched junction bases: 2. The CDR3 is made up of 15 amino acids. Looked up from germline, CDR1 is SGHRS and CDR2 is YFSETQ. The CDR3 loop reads CASSWGTTNTGELFF. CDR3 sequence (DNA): TGCGCCAGCAGCTGGGGGACTACGAACACCGGGGAGCTGTTTTTT.

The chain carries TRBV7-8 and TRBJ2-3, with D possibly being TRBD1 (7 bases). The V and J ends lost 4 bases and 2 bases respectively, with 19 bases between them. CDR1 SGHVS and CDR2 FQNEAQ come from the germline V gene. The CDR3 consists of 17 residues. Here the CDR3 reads CASSWFSQGGDTDTQYF. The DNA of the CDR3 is TGTGCCAGCAGCTGGTTTAGCCAGGGGGGAGACACAGATACGCAGTATTTT.

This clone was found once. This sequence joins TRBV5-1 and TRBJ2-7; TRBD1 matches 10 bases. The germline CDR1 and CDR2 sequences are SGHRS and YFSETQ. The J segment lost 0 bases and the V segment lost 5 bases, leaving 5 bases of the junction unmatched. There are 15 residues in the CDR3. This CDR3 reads CASSGTGASSYEQYF. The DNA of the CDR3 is TGCGCCAGCAGTGGGACAGGGGCTAGCTCCTACGAGCAGTACTTC.

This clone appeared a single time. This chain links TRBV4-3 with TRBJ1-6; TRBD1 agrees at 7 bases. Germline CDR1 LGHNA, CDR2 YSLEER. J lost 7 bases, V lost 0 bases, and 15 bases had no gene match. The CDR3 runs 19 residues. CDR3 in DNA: TGCGCCAGCAGCCAAGAAATGGCCGGGGACAGTACTTTGAATTCACCCCTCCACTTT. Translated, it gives CASSQEMAGDSTLNSPLHF.

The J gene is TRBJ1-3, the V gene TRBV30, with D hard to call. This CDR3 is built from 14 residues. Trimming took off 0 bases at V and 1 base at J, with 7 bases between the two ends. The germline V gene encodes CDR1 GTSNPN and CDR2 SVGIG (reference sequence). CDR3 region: CAWSVHTSGNTIYF. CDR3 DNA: TGTGCCTGGAGTGTGCACACATCTGGAAACACCATATATTTT. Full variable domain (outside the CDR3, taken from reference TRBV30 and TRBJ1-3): SQTIHQWPATLVQPVGSPLSLECTVEGTSNPNLYWYRQAAGRGLQLLFYSVGIGQISSEVPQNLSASRPQDRQFILSSKKLLLSDSGFYLCAWSVHTSGNTIYFGEGSWLTVV.

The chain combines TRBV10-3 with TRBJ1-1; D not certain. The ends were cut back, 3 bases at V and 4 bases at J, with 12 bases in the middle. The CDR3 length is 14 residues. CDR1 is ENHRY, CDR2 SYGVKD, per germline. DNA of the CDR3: TGTGCCATCAGTGATCAAGGAGGGATCACTGAAGCTTTCTTT. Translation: CAISDQGGITEAFF.

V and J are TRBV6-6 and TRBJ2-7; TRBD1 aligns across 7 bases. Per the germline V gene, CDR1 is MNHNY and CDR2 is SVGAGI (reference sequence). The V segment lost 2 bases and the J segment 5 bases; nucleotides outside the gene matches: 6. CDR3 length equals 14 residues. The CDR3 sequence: CASSYTRDRDEQYF. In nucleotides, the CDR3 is TGTGCCAGCAGTTACACGAGGGACAGAGACGAGCAGTACTTC.

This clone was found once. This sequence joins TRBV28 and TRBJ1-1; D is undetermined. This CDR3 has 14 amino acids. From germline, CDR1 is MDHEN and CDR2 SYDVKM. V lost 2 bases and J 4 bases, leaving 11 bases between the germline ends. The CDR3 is CASSLTALGTEAFF. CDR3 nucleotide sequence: TGTGCCAGCAGTTTAACAGCCTTGGGCACTGAAGCTTTCTTT.